Each of the 21 T cell receptor beta chains below was sequenced from the same sample in a study of T cell responses to AZD1222 COVID-19 vaccine. Profiled with immunoSEQ multiplex PCR; TCRdb holds only in-frame clones, not every one. Found here are 90,000 to 95,000 clones, around nine tenths of them singletons; the top ten hold roughly a fifth. Sequenced here: peripheral blood, sampled on day 0 of AZD1222 vaccination. The receptor set was obtained from an adult in good health.

The chain has TRBV6-2 or TRBV6-3 and TRBJ2-5; TRBD2 aligns across 13 bases. This CDR3 contains 18 residues. V lost 5 bases to trimming and J lost 1 base; unmatched junction nucleotides: 10. The V gene's germline CDR1 is MNHEY and CDR2 SVGEGT. This CDR3 is CASSTLGLAGAFQETQYF. The CDR3 nucleotides are TGTGCCAGCAGTACCCTCGGACTAGCGGGGGCCTTCCAAGAGACCCAGTACTTC.

V is TRBV6-1 and J is TRBJ2-3; D is unresolved. There are 11 residues in the CDR3. Germline CDR1 MNHNS, CDR2 SASEGT. V dropped 6 bases and J dropped 6 bases, with 7 bases sitting between them. CDR3 sequence: CASRMGDTQYF. The CDR3 DNA reads TGTGCCAGCAGGATGGGGGATACGCAGTATTTT.

This chain connects TRBV7-3 to TRBJ2-1; 11 bases line up with TRBD2. CDR1 SGHTA and CDR2 FQGTGA come from the germline V gene. The CDR3 totals 15 residues. The trim removed 5 bases at V and 7 bases at J, leaving 7 bases unmatched. CDR3 loop: CASSPLAGGSNEQFF. DNA of the CDR3: TGTGCCAGCAGCCCCCTAGCGGGGGGCAGTAATGAGCAGTTCTTC.

This CDR3 reads CATIPFNQPQHF. DNA of the CDR3: TGTGCCACCATCCCCTTCAATCAGCCCCAGCATTTT. This chain joins TRBV24-1 and TRBJ1-5; D unresolved. V dropped 8 bases and J dropped 3 bases, with 7 bases sitting between them. The CDR3 runs 12 residues. CDR1 and CDR2 (germline): KGHDR, SFDVKD.

This chain uses TRBV25-1 with TRBJ1-2; D remains ambiguous. V was clipped by 1 base and J by 6 bases, with 6 bases between them. From germline, CDR1 is MGHDK and CDR2 SYGVNS. This CDR3 region has 12 residues. The CDR3 here is CASSEFRNGYTF. In nucleotides, the CDR3 is TGTGCCAGCAGTGAATTCCGGAATGGCTACACCTTC.

The rearrangement links TRBV5-1 to TRBJ2-7; tentatively, D is TRBD2 (6 bases). Germline CDR1 and CDR2: SGHRS and YFSETQ. The V gene lost 2 bases and the J gene lost 0 bases, with 12 bases spanning the gap. The length of the CDR3 is 15 residues. CDR3 DNA sequence: TGCGCCAGCAGCTTAGGTTCTAGCGTCTCCTACGAGCAGTACTTC. It specifies CASSLGSSVSYEQYF.

The chain links TRBV9 to TRBJ2-2; D uncertain. This CDR3 contains 14 residues. Germline assignment: CDR1 SGDLS and CDR2 YYNGEE. Trimming left V 5 bases short and J 0 bases short, with 8 bases between. CDR3 in DNA: TGTGCCAGCAGGTTTGAGGCGAACACCGGGGAGCTGTTTTTT. Its protein is CASRFEANTGELFF.

V and J are TRBV9 and TRBJ1-1, with unresolved D. Trimming took off 2 bases at V and 1 base at J, with 12 bases between the two ends. This CDR3 is built from 15 residues. The V gene's germline CDR1 is SGDLS and CDR2 YYNGEE. The CDR3 DNA reads TGTGCCAGCAGCGTGAAAGGTGACGGGAACACTGAAGCTTTCTTT. This codes for CASSVKGDGNTEAFF.

Regarding this clone: The identical CDR3 is also encoded by other nucleotide sequences in the sample. This sequence joins TRBV6-5 and TRBJ2-2; D not resolved. Germline loops: CDR1 MNHEY, CDR2 SVGAGI. This CDR3 contains 15 residues. With 0 bases removed from V and 1 base from J, the gap between germline ends came to 6 bases. CDR3 nucleotides: TGTGCCAGCAGTTACTCATCCGGGAACACCGGGGAGCTGTTTTTT. As protein: CASSYSSGNTGELFF.

This sequence joins TRBV14 and TRBJ2-3; maybe TRBD1 (5 bases). V was pared by 1 base and J by 8 bases, with 10 bases between. Germline assignment: CDR1 SGHDN and CDR2 FVKESK. The CDR3 is made up of 13 amino acids. CDR3: CASSQVRTSTQYF. CDR3 in DNA: TGTGCCAGCAGCCAAGTGAGGACATCTACGCAGTATTTT.

The rearrangement links TRBV19 to TRBJ1-4; 7 bases align to TRBD1. The CDR3 is 15 amino acids. The ends lost 5 bases at V and 7 bases at J; junction bases unmatched: 10. Per germline, CDR1 LNHDA and CDR2 SQIVND (reference sequence). The CDR3 nucleotides read TGTGCCAGTAGTTCCCAAGGGGGCTGGAGTGAAAAACTGTTTTTT. Encoded protein: CASSSQGGWSEKLFF.

The genes are TRBV15 and TRBJ1-2, with TRBD1 matching 9 bases. Trimming cost V 8 bases and J 0 bases; bases outside gene matches: 7. This CDR3 contains 15 residues. Germline V lookup: CDR1 LNHNV, CDR2 YYDKDF (reference sequence). CDR3: CATRPGQGANYGYTF. CDR3 nucleotides: TGTGCCACCCGACCGGGACAGGGAGCTAACTATGGCTACACCTTC. The complete variable domain, with remaining parts taken from reference TRBV15 and TRBJ1-2, reads DAMVIQNPRYQVTQFGKPVTLSCSQTLNHNVMYWYQQKSSQAPKLLFHYYDKDFNNEADTPDNFQSRRPNTSFCFLDIRSPGLGDTAMYLCATRPGQGANYGYTFGSGTRLTVV.

The chain combines TRBV2 with TRBJ2-2; tentatively, D is TRBD1 (6 bases). The CDR3 contains 18 residues. V lost 1 base and J lost 2, with 17 bases in between. CDR1 and CDR2 (germline): SNHLY, FYNNEI. The CDR3 sequence is CASSEGLYYRVNTGELFF. Written as DNA, the CDR3 is TGTGCCAGCAGTGAAGGATTGTACTACAGGGTAAACACCGGGGAGCTGTTTTTT. The full variable domain, rest sourced from reference TRBV2 and TRBJ2-2, is EPEVTQTPSHQVTQMGQEVILRCVPISNHLYFYWYRQILGQKVEFLVSFYNNEISEKSEIFDDQFSVERPDGSNFTLKIRSTKLEDSAMYFCASSEGLYYRVNTGELFFGEGSRLTVL.

This clone appeared once. This CDR3 reads CASSLERGPLGNEQFF. DNA of the CDR3: TGTGCCAGCAGCTTGGAGAGGGGTCCTTTGGGCAATGAGCAGTTCTTC. The chain combines TRBV5-4 with TRBJ2-1; either TRBD1 or TRBD2 may supply D (5 bases each). The germline V gene has CDR1 SGHNT and CDR2 YYREEE (reference sequence). V was cut by 0 bases and J by 6 bases, with 16 bases left in between. The CDR3 totals 16 residues.

V gene TRBV24-1 combines with J gene TRBJ2-3, with D unclear. The V gene lost 4 bases and the J gene lost 2 bases, with 6 bases spanning the gap. Germline CDR1 is KGHDR and CDR2 is SFDVKD. The CDR3 is made up of 13 amino acids. CDR3 sequence: CATSEQVTDTQYF. The CDR3 DNA reads as TGTGCCACCAGTGAGCAGGTCACAGATACGCAGTATTTT.

This chain connects TRBV7-9 to TRBJ1-3, with D hard to call. Trimming took 3 bases from V and 0 from J, leaving 12 bases between them. The CDR3 runs 16 residues. Looked up from germline, CDR1 is SEHNR and CDR2 is FQNEAQ (reference sequence). CDR3 sequence reads: CASSFPGGSSGNTIYF. CDR3 bases: TGTGCCAGCAGCTTCCCCGGTGGCAGCTCTGGAAACACCATATATTTT.

The chain employs TRBV7-9 and TRBJ1-4; 7 bases fit TRBD1. The junction had 5 bases not matched to a gene; V was cut back by 6 bases and J by 7 bases. Germline V lookup: CDR1 SEHNR, CDR2 FQNEAQ (reference sequence). This CDR3 has 13 amino acids. The CDR3 nucleotides are TGTGCCAGCAGTGGGACAGCCATTGAAAAACTGTTTTTT. As protein: CASSGTAIEKLFF.

The V gene is TRBV2, the J gene TRBJ1-5, with 9 bases lining up with TRBD1. Germline lookup yields CDR1 SNHLY and CDR2 FYNNEI. Trimming removed 5 bases from V and 7 bases from J; junction bases left unmatched: 12. This CDR3 spans 16 amino acids. The CDR3 loop is CASSPTRGQGGQPQHF. The CDR3 nucleotides read TGTGCCAGCAGTCCGACTAGGGGACAGGGCGGCCAGCCCCAGCATTTT.

V and J are TRBV19 and TRBJ2-7, with 7 bases matching TRBD2. The CDR3 runs to 16 residues. V shed 3 bases and J 3 bases; nucleotides not matched to a gene: 11. Germline loops: CDR1 LNHDA, CDR2 SQIVND (reference sequence). CDR3 coding DNA: TGTGCCAGTAGTATGGCTTTCTGGGAGGGTAGCTACGAGCAGTACTTC. This codes for CASSMAFWEGSYEQYF.

The rearrangement uses TRBV5-1 and TRBJ1-4, with unresolved D. V shed 5 bases and J shed 3 bases, with 14 bases lying between them. Germline loops: CDR1 SGHRS, CDR2 YFSETQ. The length of the CDR3 is 15 residues. Here the CDR3 reads CASRSQVLANEKLFF. In DNA form, the CDR3 reads TGCGCCAGCAGATCTCAGGTCTTGGCTAATGAAAAACTGTTTTTT.

The chain uses TRBV9 and TRBJ1-3; D is uncertain. CDR1 and CDR2 (germline): SGDLS, YYNGEE. Trimming removed 4 bases at V and 4 bases at J, with 6 bases between. The CDR3 is made up of 12 amino acids. The CDR3 here is CASSTRGNTIYF. The CDR3, as DNA: TGTGCCAGCAGCACCAGAGGAAACACCATATATTTT.